Below, one TCR beta chain is given with its context. What it recognizes is unknown. The protocol was immunoSEQ multiplex PCR, while the TCRdb copy is restricted to in-frame clones and leaves out a portion. The top ten hold approximately 4.3% of the sample, which has thousands of clones, approximately 70% seen once. The data belong to a study of coeliac disease. General study findings and limits: According to the authors, this method cannot detect gliadin-specific T cells in an unbiased way. Control samples showed higher TRB and TRG clonality than intraepithelial and lamina propria samples in active celiac disease.

Germline-derived CDR1 and CDR2 are SGHAT and FQNNGV. This CDR3 has 15 residues. V dropped 4 bases and J dropped 4; count of bases not matched to a gene: 5. The chain carries TRBV11-2 and TRBJ2-1, with TRBD2 identical over 9 bases. The sequencing sample was made of lamina propria lymphocytes from the gut. The source of this sequence is a woman aged 18-35 years with active celiac disease. In DNA, the CDR3 is TGTGCCAGCAGCTCTGGGCTAGCGGGGTACAATGAGCAGTTCTTC. Its translation: CASSSGLAGYNEQFF.